The next 7 T cell receptor beta chains were all read from a single sample in a study of T cells in women clearing cervical HPV infection. Sequencing used immunoSEQ multiplex PCR; TCRdb keeps in-frame clones, though not all of them. Its table records 21,000 or so clones. Sequencing input: blood buffy coat. These receptors were taken from a woman between 18 and 75 years old with a cervical HPV16 infection that either progressed to CIN3+ or cleared (not recorded which).

Turning to this clone: The read stops 3 residues short of the end of the CDR3; the missing end is completed from the germline J gene. The chain recombines TRBV19 with TRBJ2-7; D remains unclear. Trimming pared 1 base from V and 0 bases from J, leaving 7 bases between. Germline CDR1 LNHDA, CDR2 SQIVND (reference sequence). The CDR3 covers 14 residues. The sequenced part of the CDR3 DNA is TGTGCCAGTAGTATAGCCAGGAGCTCCTACGAG. Protein sequence: CASSIARSSYE. The entire CDR3 is CASSIARSSYEQYF. Together with reference TRBV19 and TRBJ2-7, the CDR3 gives the full variable domain: DGGITQSPKYLFRKEGQNVTLSCEQNLNHDAMYWYRQDPGQGLRLIYYSQIVNDFQKGDIAEGYSVSREKKESFPLTVTSAQKNPTAFYLCASSIARSSYEQYFGPGTRLTVT.

Note on this clone: The read falls 3 residues short of the CDR3 end, and the missing part is taken from the germline J gene. The rearrangement uses TRBV11-2 and TRBJ2-7; a possible D gene is TRBD1 (6 bases). This CDR3 is 14 amino acids long. The V gene's germline CDR1 is SGHAT and CDR2 FQNNGV. Between the trimmed V and J ends, which lost 1 base and 2 bases, there was a span of 9 bases. CDR3 DNA (partial): TGTGCCAGCAGCTTAGGGGACAACACCTACGAG. It codes for CASSLGDNTYE. The complete CDR3 reads CASSLGDNTYEQYF.

In the case of this clone: The read terminates 3 residues ahead of where the CDR3 ends, so the germline J gene completes it. V gene TRBV5-1 combines with J gene TRBJ2-3, with D possibly matching TRBD1 (6 bases). V lost 0 bases, J lost 4 bases, and 15 bases lay in between. Germline CDR1 and CDR2: SGHRS and YFSETQ. CDR3 length: 16 amino acids. The CDR3 reads CASSLGQGLYADTQYF. CDR3 DNA (partial): TGCGCCAGCAGCTTGGGGCAGGGGTTATACGCAGATACG.

Of note for this clone: The read terminates 3 residues before the CDR3 end, so the remaining end is supplied by the germline J gene. V gene TRBV7-3 combines with J gene TRBJ2-3; 9 nucleotides match TRBD2. The CDR3 has 16 amino acids. Germline loops: CDR1 SGHTA, CDR2 FQGTGA. The J segment lost 2 bases and the V segment lost 5 bases, leaving 8 bases of the junction unmatched. CDR3 loop: CASSPTAGGTTDTQYF. The sequenced part of the CDR3 DNA is TGTGCCAGCAGCCCCACGGCGGGGGGGACCACAGATACG.

Regarding this clone: The CDR3 goes on 3 residues after the read ends, and that part is filled in from the germline J gene. The J gene is TRBJ1-4, the V gene TRBV19, with D possibly matching TRBD1 (5 bases). Germline lookup yields CDR1 LNHDA and CDR2 SQIVND (reference sequence). This CDR3 comprises 17 residues. The sequenced CDR3 bases are TGTGCCAGTAGTATCAGCTTTGGGGCCCCAGACAAGAATGAA. It translates to CASSISFGAPDKNE. The whole CDR3 protein reads CASSISFGAPDKNELFF.

As concerns this clone: The read halts 3 residues ahead of the CDR3 end, with the missing end drawn from the germline J gene. The rearrangement joins TRBV7-3 to TRBJ2-3, with D perhaps TRBD1 (6 bases). Germline-derived CDR1 and CDR2 are SGHTA and FQGTGA. The CDR3 has 17 amino acids. Trimming took off 5 bases at V and 2 bases at J, with 20 bases between the two ends. CDR3 bases read: TGTGCCAGCAGCCTACCGACCGGGACAAGGATCACAGATACG. Translating it yields CASSLPTGTRITDT. The CDR3 as a whole reads CASSLPTGTRITDTQYF.

The CDR3 loop reads CASSSGTGRLSATYGYTF. The part of the CDR3 DNA that was read is TGTGCCAGCAGCTCCGGGACAGGGCGTTTGTCGGCTACCTATGGC. V gene TRBV7-8 combines with J gene TRBJ1-2; 9 bases are shared with TRBD1. Read coverage stops 3 residues before the CDR3 terminus; the germline J gene supplies the remainder. Germline V gene sequence: CDR1 SGHVS, CDR2 FQNEAQ. The length of the CDR3 is 18 residues. V lost 4 bases and J lost 4; bases outside the gene matches: 16.